This T cell receptor beta chain was observed in a study of blood T cells in healthy people across ages. The authors ran a second PCR of about 6 to 11 cycles using a sample-barcoded 5' primer and a J-beta primer mix. TCRdb processed the 5' RACE reads anew with MiXCR; each CDR3 protein has one entry. This table has 600,000 to 850,000 distinct CDR3 sequences, about 25% appearing once. This clonotype has just a few counts. Deletions cut 0 bases from V and 1 base from J, with 24 bases between. CDR1 is MNHEY, CDR2 SVGAGI, per germline. The CDR3 consists of 20 residues. These data were also filed under a second study, of T cells of mothers and their children.

The chain links TRBV6-5 to TRBJ1-1; D not resolved. The clonotype originates from a boy younger than 18 in good health. Material for sequencing was blood. The CDR3 DNA is TGTGCCAGCAGTTACTCGAGACTATGGGAGGTGGGAAAAGAGAACACTGAAGCTTTCTTT. Translating it yields CASSYSRLWEVGKENTEAFF.